The following is a T cell receptor (beta chain) sequence with its context. The antigen is not known. The authors used template switching to add a universal primer site and gave cDNA unique molecular identifiers. TCRdb itself ran the 5' RACE reads through MiXCR, one entry per CDR3 protein. The table has 240,000 or so distinct CDR3 sequences, about 10% seen once; the top ten hold 9% to 10%. The germline V gene has CDR1 MNHEY and CDR2 SMNVEV (reference sequence). V lost 5 bases to trimming and J lost 0 bases, with 11 bases between them. There are 15 residues in the CDR3. The data belong to a study of identical twins. Study-level findings and limits: Models came in too low on out-of-frame TCR alpha sharing in monozygotic twins. Cord blood beta clonotypes that were abundant carried fewer insertions, and memory repertoires showed no such trend. Beta out-of-frame sequences showed weaker excess sharing between twins.

Sequences were obtained from memory T cells sorted from blood. This sequence was found in a man aged 45-65 years in good health. The chain has TRBV27 and TRBJ2-1, with D unresolved. DNA of the CDR3: TGTGCCAGCAGTCTCAGTTTCAGCTCCTACAATGAGCAGTTCTTC. Protein: CASSLSFSSYNEQFF.